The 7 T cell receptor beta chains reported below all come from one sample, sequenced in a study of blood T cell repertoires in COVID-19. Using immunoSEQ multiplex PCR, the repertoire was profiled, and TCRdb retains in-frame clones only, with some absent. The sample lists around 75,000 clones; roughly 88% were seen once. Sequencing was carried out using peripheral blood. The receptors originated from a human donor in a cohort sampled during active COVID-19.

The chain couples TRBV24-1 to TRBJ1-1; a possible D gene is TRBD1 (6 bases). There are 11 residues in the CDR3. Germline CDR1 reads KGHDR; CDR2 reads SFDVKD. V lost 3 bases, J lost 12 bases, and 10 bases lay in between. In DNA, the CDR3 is TGTGCCACCAGTGATAACAGGGAATCTTTCTTT. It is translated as CATSDNRESFF.

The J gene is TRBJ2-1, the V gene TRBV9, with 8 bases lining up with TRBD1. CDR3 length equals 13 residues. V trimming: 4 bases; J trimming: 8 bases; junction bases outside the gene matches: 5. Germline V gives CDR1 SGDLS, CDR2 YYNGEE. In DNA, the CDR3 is TGTGCCAGCAGCCCGGACAGGGCCGATGAGCAGTTCTTC. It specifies CASSPDRADEQFF.

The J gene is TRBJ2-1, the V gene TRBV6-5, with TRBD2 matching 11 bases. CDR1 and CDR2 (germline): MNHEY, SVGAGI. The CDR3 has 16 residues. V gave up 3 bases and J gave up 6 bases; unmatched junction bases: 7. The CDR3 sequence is CASSYRASGRRNEQFF. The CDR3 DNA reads TGTGCCAGCAGTTATCGAGCTAGCGGGAGGCGCAATGAGCAGTTCTTC.

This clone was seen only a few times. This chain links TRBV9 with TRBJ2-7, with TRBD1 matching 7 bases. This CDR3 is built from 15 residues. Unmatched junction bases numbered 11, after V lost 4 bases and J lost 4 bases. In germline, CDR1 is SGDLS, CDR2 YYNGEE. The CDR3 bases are TGTGCCAGCAGCCTTTACCCACAGGGGTCGTACGAGCAGTACTTC. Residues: CASSLYPQGSYEQYF.

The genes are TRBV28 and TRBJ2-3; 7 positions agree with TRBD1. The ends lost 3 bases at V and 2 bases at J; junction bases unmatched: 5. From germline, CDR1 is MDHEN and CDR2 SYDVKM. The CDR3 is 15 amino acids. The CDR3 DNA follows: TGTGCCAGCAGTTTGGTGGGACAGTCCACAGATACGCAGTATTTT. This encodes CASSLVGQSTDTQYF.

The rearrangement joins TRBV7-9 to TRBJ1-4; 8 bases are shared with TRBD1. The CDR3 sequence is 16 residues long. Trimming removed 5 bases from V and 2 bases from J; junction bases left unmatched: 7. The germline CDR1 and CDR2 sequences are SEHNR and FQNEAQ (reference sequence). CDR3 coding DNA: TGTGCCAGCAGCCAACGCAGGGGGCCGACTAATGAAAAACTGTTTTTT. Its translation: CASSQRRGPTNEKLFF.

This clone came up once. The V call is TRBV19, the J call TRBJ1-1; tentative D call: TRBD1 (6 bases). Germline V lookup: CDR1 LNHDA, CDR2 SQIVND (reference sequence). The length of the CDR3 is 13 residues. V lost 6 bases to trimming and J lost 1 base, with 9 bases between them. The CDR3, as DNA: TGTGCCAGTAGCCGGGGACAGAACACTGAAGCTTTCTTT. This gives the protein CASSRGQNTEAFF.